Each of the 21 T cell receptor beta chains below was sequenced from the same sample in a study of OX40 agonist ivuxolimab in advanced cancers. Here immunoSEQ multiplex PCR was the method, and the copy in TCRdb shows in-frame clones only, minus some. The table lists roughly 48,000 clones, 85% to 90% of them singletons, with under 13% in the top ten. This specimen was CD4+ or CD8+ T cells sorted from blood, taken in a trial of the OX40 agonist ivuxolimab. The receptors shown here come from an adult with an advanced solid tumor such as melanoma, head and neck, liver or kidney cancer.

The V call is TRBV4-2, the J call TRBJ1-6; D ambiguous. CDR3 size: 15 residues. V was cut by 2 bases and J by 6 bases, with 11 bases left in between. Germline-derived CDR1 and CDR2 are LGHNA and YNFKEQ. CDR3: CASSQPPGLNSPLHF. Written as DNA, the CDR3 is TGTGCCAGCAGCCAACCGCCCGGACTTAATTCACCCCTCCACTTT.

The chain combines TRBV4-3 with TRBJ1-2; TRBD1 matches at 10 bases. The V gene's germline CDR1 is LGHNA and CDR2 YSLEER. CDR3 length: 18 residues. V gave up 1 base and J gave up 4 bases; unmatched junction bases: 12. The CDR3 here is CASSQGSTRDRGGYGYTF. CDR3 nucleotide sequence: TGCGCCAGCAGCCAAGGTTCAACAAGGGACAGGGGCGGCTATGGCTACACCTTC.

This chain uses TRBV5-6 with TRBJ2-1; 7 bases are shared with TRBD2. CDR1 is SGHDT and CDR2 is YYEEEE in the germline V gene. Trimming cost V 0 bases and J 8 bases; bases outside gene matches: 5. The length of the CDR3 is 14 residues. This CDR3 is CASSLVGGRDEQFF. The DNA for the CDR3 is TGTGCCAGCAGCTTGGTTGGAGGGAGGGATGAGCAGTTCTTC.

This sequence joins TRBV27 and TRBJ2-3; 7 bases align to TRBD2. Germline loops: CDR1 MNHEY, CDR2 SMNVEV (reference sequence). CDR3 length equals 15 residues. V shed 3 bases, J shed 6 bases, and the junction held 9 bases outside the gene matches. The CDR3: CASSLVGLVDDTQYF. The CDR3 DNA is TGTGCCAGCAGTTTGGTCGGACTAGTAGATGATACGCAGTATTTT.

This clone is labeled medium-sized (0.01 to 0.1%). This chain joins TRBV5-1 and TRBJ1-2, with 7 nucleotides matching TRBD1. The germline CDR1 and CDR2 sequences are SGHRS and YFSETQ. With V trimmed by 4 bases and J by 3 bases, 12 bases remained unmatched. This CDR3 spans 16 amino acids. Here the CDR3 DNA reads TGCGCCAGCAGCCCCTTCGATAGGGACAGTGACTATGGCTACACCTTC. Its translation is CASSPFDRDSDYGYTF.

The chain has TRBV27 and TRBJ1-3, with D hard to call. This CDR3 has 15 residues. Trimming stripped 6 bases from V and 1 base from J, with 13 bases between. Germline V gives CDR1 MNHEY, CDR2 SMNVEV (reference sequence). CDR3 sequence reads: CASRPDRMSGNTIYF. Written as DNA, the CDR3 is TGTGCCAGCAGACCTGACCGAATGTCTGGAAACACCATATATTTT.

The chain combines TRBV11-1 with TRBJ2-5; 7 bases line up with TRBD1. Germline values: CDR1 SGHAT, CDR2 FQDESV (reference sequence). The CDR3 extends over 15 amino acids. Trimming at V came to 5 bases and at J to 3 bases, leaving 9 bases not matched to a gene. The CDR3, as DNA: TGTGCCAGCAGCCCTTGGGGACAGATTGAAGAGACCCAGTACTTC. It yields the protein CASSPWGQIEETQYF.

The gene calls are TRBV14 and TRBJ2-1, with TRBD1 matching over 9 bases. The CDR3 sequence is 18 residues long. Trimming cost V 2 bases and J 7 bases; bases outside gene matches: 15. Germline V lookup: CDR1 SGHDN, CDR2 FVKESK. The DNA of the CDR3 is TGTGCCAGCAGCCAATCCCACCTGGGACAGGGTGTAAGGAATGAGCAGTTCTTC. Residues: CASSQSHLGQGVRNEQFF.

The chain carries TRBV4-1 and TRBJ1-3; no clear D gene. The CDR3 extends over 15 amino acids. Germline V lookup: CDR1 MGHRA, CDR2 YSYEKL. The V and J ends lost 0 bases and 1 base respectively, with 7 bases between them. The CDR3 DNA reads as TGCGCCAGCAGCCAAGATAACGGTTCTGGAAACACCATATATTTT. Translated, it gives CASSQDNGSGNTIYF.

The chain uses TRBV4-3 and TRBJ2-2; 9 bases are a match to TRBD2. Germline CDR1 LGHNA, CDR2 YSLEER. The CDR3 runs to 16 residues. V lost 3 bases and J lost 9; bases outside the gene matches: 11. CDR3 sequence: CASSHHGGGARRELFF. CDR3 in DNA: TGCGCCAGCAGCCACCACGGCGGGGGGGCAAGAAGGGAGCTGTTTTTT.

J is TRBJ2-7 and V is TRBV7-9; the match to TRBD2 covers 7 bases. Germline CDR1 reads SEHNR; CDR2 reads FQNEAQ (reference sequence). The ends lost 4 bases at V and 0 bases at J; junction bases unmatched: 12. This CDR3 region has 17 residues. The CDR3 sequence: CASSSPVSAGSSYEQYF. DNA of the CDR3: TGTGCCAGCAGCTCCCCCGTCTCAGCGGGGAGCTCCTACGAGCAGTACTTC.

This clone has only a few counts. The chain has TRBV19 and TRBJ2-3; D is uncertain. CDR3 length: 13 amino acids. CDR1 LNHDA and CDR2 SQIVND come from the germline V gene (reference sequence). Trimming took off 8 bases at V and 1 base at J, with 10 bases between the two ends. The CDR3 sequence is CASSRTGTDTQYF. The CDR3 bases are TGTGCCAGTTCGAGGACGGGCACAGATACGCAGTATTTT.

The chain recombines TRBV5-8 with TRBJ2-1; 13 bases are a match to TRBD2. V was pared by 2 bases and J by 4 bases, with 3 bases of the junction left unmatched. CDR1 SGHTS and CDR2 YDEGEE come from the germline V gene. This CDR3 comprises 16 residues. The CDR3 loop is CASSLGLAGAYNEQFF. The CDR3 DNA sequence: TGTGCCAGCAGCTTAGGACTAGCGGGGGCTTACAATGAGCAGTTCTTC.

The CDR3 bases are TGTGCCAGCAGCCCTGGGACAGGGCTGAACACTGAAGCTTTCTTT. It codes for CASSPGTGLNTEAFF. The V gene is TRBV9, the J gene TRBJ1-1, with TRBD1 identical over 9 bases. Germline lookup yields CDR1 SGDLS and CDR2 YYNGEE. This CDR3 spans 15 amino acids. V gave up 4 bases and J gave up 0 bases; unmatched junction bases: 4.

The CDR3 DNA is TGTGCCAGCAGTCAACAGGGGGCGTATGAAAAACTGTTTTTT. Its translation is CASSQQGAYEKLFF. V usage is TRBV27 and J usage is TRBJ1-4; TRBD1 aligns across 9 bases. The CDR3 extends over 14 amino acids. The germline V gene has CDR1 MNHEY and CDR2 SMNVEV (reference sequence). Germline trimming cut 5 bases from V and 6 bases from J; bases unmatched to any gene: 4.

This sequence joins TRBV9 and TRBJ2-7, with D perhaps TRBD2 (6 bases). Looked up from germline, CDR1 is SGDLS and CDR2 is YYNGEE. The CDR3 length is 12 residues. V dropped 4 bases and J dropped 5 bases, with 10 bases sitting between them. The DNA for the CDR3 is TGTGCCAGCAGCCTACCGGGGGACGAGCAGTACTTC. Its translation: CASSLPGDEQYF.

The chain links TRBV6-5 to TRBJ2-7; 14 nucleotides agree with TRBD2. Germline-derived CDR1 and CDR2 are MNHEY and SVGAGI. J was trimmed by 4 bases and V by 6 bases; bases with no gene match: 5. This CDR3 is built from 15 residues. Here the CDR3 reads CASRTGTSGSYEQYF. For the CDR3, the DNA is TGTGCCAGCAGGACAGGGACTAGCGGGAGTTACGAGCAGTACTTC.

V and J are TRBV9 and TRBJ1-2; D might be TRBD1 (6 bases). Germline-derived CDR1 and CDR2 are SGDLS and YYNGEE. The CDR3 totals 14 residues. V was cut by 0 bases and J by 0 bases, with 6 bases left in between. As DNA, the CDR3 is TGTGCCAGCAGCGTAGGGGACACTAACTATGGCTACACCTTC. Amino acid sequence: CASSVGDTNYGYTF.

V usage is TRBV4-2 and J usage is TRBJ2-7; 12 nucleotides match TRBD2. V trimming: 2 bases; J trimming: 2 bases; junction bases outside the gene matches: 7. The germline V gene has CDR1 LGHNA and CDR2 YNFKEQ. The CDR3 consists of 17 residues. DNA for the CDR3: TGTGCCAGCAGCCAACTAGGACTAGCGGGATTCGCCTACGAGCAGTACTTC. Its protein product is CASSQLGLAGFAYEQYF.

V usage is TRBV7-9 and J usage is TRBJ2-1; D unresolved. CDR1 is SEHNR and CDR2 is FQNEAQ in the germline V gene (reference sequence). The V gene lost 3 bases and the J gene lost 5 bases, with 8 bases spanning the gap. The CDR3 covers 13 residues. Written as DNA, the CDR3 is TGTGCCAGCAGCTTCCTTACCCACAATGAGCAGTTCTTC. Protein sequence: CASSFLTHNEQFF.

This rearrangement joins TRBV19 to TRBJ2-7; weak D call: TRBD1 (5 bases). This CDR3 contains 14 residues. The V end was cut by 1 base, the J end by 1 base, with 8 bases between. Germline V lookup: CDR1 LNHDA, CDR2 SQIVND (reference sequence). The CDR3 DNA sequence: TGTGCCAGTAGTATAGGGGCAGGGTCCTACGAGCAGTACTTC. Amino acids: CASSIGAGSYEQYF.